Shown below are 10 T cell receptor beta chains from a single sample sequenced in a study of cytomegalovirus exposure and HLA in healthy donors. PCR used 60 Vbeta primers and 13 Jbeta primers. This table comes from immunoSEQ multiplex PCR, and its TCRdb copy is limited to in-frame clones, with some not included. The sample shows about 140,000 clones, about 77% of them seen only once. Specimen: PBMCs. These receptors were collected from a female donor in good health and CMV-seronegative.

This rearrangement joins TRBV6-5 to TRBJ1-3; D perhaps matches TRBD1 (5 bases). Germline V gives CDR1 MNHEY, CDR2 SVGAGI. This CDR3 contains 14 residues. V gave up 5 bases and J gave up 1 base, with 9 bases separating them. The CDR3 DNA reads TGTGCCAGCAGTGAATCAGGGTCTGGAAACACCATATATTTT. This codes for CASSESGSGNTIYF.

V is TRBV2 and J is TRBJ1-2, with a tentative D call TRBD1 (6 bases). Germline V gene sequence: CDR1 SNHLY, CDR2 FYNNEI. CDR3 size: 12 residues. Trimming pared 7 bases from V and 5 bases from J, leaving 11 bases between. CDR3 in amino acids: CASKGQRYGYTF. In nucleotides, the CDR3 is TGTGCCAGCAAAGGACAGCGATATGGCTACACCTTC. The full variable domain, rest sourced from reference TRBV2 and TRBJ1-2, is EPEVTQTPSHQVTQMGQEVILRCVPISNHLYFYWYRQILGQKVEFLVSFYNNEISEKSEIFDDQFSVERPDGSNFTLKIRSTKLEDSAMYFCASKGQRYGYTFGSGTRLTVV.

This clone has a single count. The CDR3: CASSPTGALREQYF. The CDR3 nucleotides read TGTGCCAGCAGTCCGACAGGGGCTTTAAGAGAGCAGTACTTC. The V gene is TRBV7-8, the J gene TRBJ2-7; 8 bases fit TRBD1. This CDR3 has 14 amino acids. V shed 6 bases and J 7 bases; nucleotides not matched to a gene: 11. Germline V CDR1 and CDR2: SGHVS, FQNEAQ. The complete variable domain, with remaining parts taken from reference TRBV7-8 and TRBJ2-7, reads GAGVSQSPRYKVAKRGQDVALRCDPISGHVSLFWYQQALGQGPEFLTYFQNEAQLDKSGLPSDRFFAERPEGSVSTLKIQRTQQEDSAVYLCASSPTGALREQYFGPGTRLTVT.

This clone was observed a few times. The chain employs TRBV5-1 and TRBJ1-3; 7 bases match TRBD1. Germline lookup yields CDR1 SGHRS and CDR2 YFSETQ. The CDR3 length is 13 residues. J gave up 7 bases and V 0 bases, and 1 base lay outside the gene matches. The chain's CDR3 is CASSLDRGNTIYF. CDR3 nucleotides: TGCGCCAGCAGCTTGGACAGGGGTAACACCATATATTTT.

This clone was counted only a few times. The rearrangement uses TRBV7-2 and TRBJ2-1; D is uncertain. The germline V gene has CDR1 SGHTA and CDR2 FQGNSA. CDR3 size: 11 residues. Trimming took 5 bases from V and 8 from J, leaving 7 bases between them. The DNA of the CDR3 is TGTGCCAGCAGCCCTATCCATGAGCAGTTCTTC. It yields the protein CASSPIHEQFF.

The chain uses TRBV18 and TRBJ2-7; 9 bases fit TRBD1. The germline V gene encodes CDR1 KGHSH and CDR2 LQKENI. After removal of 2 bases from V and 3 bases from J, the junction contained 5 bases not matched to a gene. There are 15 residues in the CDR3. The CDR3 loop reads CASSPEGTGYYEQYF. The CDR3, as DNA: TGTGCCAGCTCACCAGAAGGGACAGGGTACTACGAGCAGTACTTC.

This clone has a single count. This chain uses TRBV7-2 with TRBJ2-5, with TRBD1 identical over 7 bases. The CDR3 is made up of 14 amino acids. The V and J ends lost 5 bases and 4 bases, in that order; junction bases with no gene match: 7. Germline CDR1 SGHTA, CDR2 FQGNSA. The CDR3 reads CASSRPTGRETQYF. The CDR3 DNA sequence: TGTGCCAGCAGCAGGCCGACAGGGAGAGAGACCCAGTACTTC. The entire variable domain, with the rest obtained from reference TRBV7-2 and TRBJ2-5, is as follows: GAGVSQSPSNKVTEKGKDVELRCDPISGHTALYWYRQSLGQGLEFLIYFQGNSAPDKSGLPSDRFSAERTGGSVSTLTIQRTQQEDSAVYLCASSRPTGRETQYFGPGTRLLVL.

This chain joins TRBV6-1 and TRBJ2-2; D is uncertain. The V and J ends lost 2 bases and 4 bases respectively, with 5 bases between them. The germline CDR1 and CDR2 sequences are MNHNS and SASEGT. The CDR3 loop spans 13 amino acids. In DNA form, the CDR3 reads TGTGCCAGCAGTGAATTCGGCACCGGGGAGCTGTTTTTT. It is translated as CASSEFGTGELFF.

The chain uses TRBV19 and TRBJ1-6; 10 bases agree with TRBD1. Germline CDR1 and CDR2: LNHDA and SQIVND (reference sequence). With 6 bases clipped from V and 7 bases from J, the junction kept 9 bases outside the gene matches. The CDR3 is 16 amino acids. The CDR3 region is CASRSLRDRGNSPLHF. The DNA of the CDR3 is TGTGCCAGTAGGTCCCTCAGGGACAGGGGAAATTCACCCCTCCACTTT.

This sequence joins TRBV9 and TRBJ1-3, with 7 bases fitting TRBD1. The CDR3 consists of 14 residues. The V gene's germline CDR1 is SGDLS and CDR2 YYNGEE. The trim removed 3 bases at V and 2 bases at J, leaving 2 bases unmatched. CDR3 protein: CASSATGTGNTIYF. Here the CDR3 DNA reads TGTGCCAGCAGCGCGACAGGGACTGGAAACACCATATATTTT.